A selection of T cell receptor beta chains follows, all from one sample in a study of CD8 T cells in acute hepatitis C reinfection. TCRdb's copy holds only in-frame clones and misses some; the assay was immunoSEQ multiplex PCR. The sample lists approximately 39,000 clones, around nine tenths occurring once. The sequenced sample was naive CD8+ T cells from PBMCs. These receptors were taken from a man aged 25 to 40 with chronic hepatitis C. The conserved cysteine and the conserved F or W are not part of the CDR3 here. The D gene is left open where the match is weak.

TRBJ1-2 11 TRBV5-4 - ASRPPVADGYT
TRBJ2-2 14 TRBV5-1 TRBD1 ASSLNRDREAGELF
TRBJ2-1 13 TRBV6-1 TRBD2 ASRGLLGSGSEQF
TRBJ2-1 14 TRBV27 TRBD2 ASSLSGEGRGNEQF
TRBJ2-2 12 TRBV9 - ASSVEANTGELF
TRBJ1-1 15 TRBV9 TRBD1 ASSDSRDRERNTEAF
TRBJ2-1 14 TRBV27 TRBD1 ASSSRQGTSDNEQF
TRBJ2-7 12 TRBV11-3 - ASSLGGGTYEQY
TRBJ2-2 11 TRBV30 - AWIGQNTGELF
TRBJ2-5 13 TRBV4-1 - ASSQEGREQETQY
TRBJ1-2 11 TRBV29-1 - SVDWEWGSGYT
TRBJ2-1 13 TRBV7-9 TRBD2 ASDSGISSYNEQF
TRBJ2-2 16 TRBV4-1 TRBD2 ASSQKIPSGGNTGELF
TRBJ1-1 16 TRBV25-1 - ASSEYLWGGTGDTEAF
TRBJ2-5 13 TRBV9 - ASSVAGGAQETQY
TRBJ1-1 10 TRBV2 TRBD1 ARGQGNTEAF
TRBJ2-2 11 TRBV6-5 - ASIQGNTGELF
TRBJ2-1 12 TRBV7-9 - ASSMTLGFDEQF
TRBJ1-1 9 TRBV25-1 - ASIGVAEAF
TRBJ1-6 13 TRBV2 - ASSEQGAPNSPLH
TRBJ2-7 14 TRBV4-3 - ASSQESAGASYEQY
TRBJ1-5 14 TRBV5-1 - ASSLGITGWDQPQH
TRBJ1-1 12 TRBV19 - ASFFGGARTEAF
TRBJ2-7 11 TRBV6-4 - ASKGPIYYEQY
TRBJ2-7 13 TRBV28 TRBD1 ASSAGTGLPYEQY
TRBJ1-1 10 TRBV30 TRBD1 AWGEQGNEAF
TRBJ1-2 12 TRBV21-1 - ASSKVLGARGYT